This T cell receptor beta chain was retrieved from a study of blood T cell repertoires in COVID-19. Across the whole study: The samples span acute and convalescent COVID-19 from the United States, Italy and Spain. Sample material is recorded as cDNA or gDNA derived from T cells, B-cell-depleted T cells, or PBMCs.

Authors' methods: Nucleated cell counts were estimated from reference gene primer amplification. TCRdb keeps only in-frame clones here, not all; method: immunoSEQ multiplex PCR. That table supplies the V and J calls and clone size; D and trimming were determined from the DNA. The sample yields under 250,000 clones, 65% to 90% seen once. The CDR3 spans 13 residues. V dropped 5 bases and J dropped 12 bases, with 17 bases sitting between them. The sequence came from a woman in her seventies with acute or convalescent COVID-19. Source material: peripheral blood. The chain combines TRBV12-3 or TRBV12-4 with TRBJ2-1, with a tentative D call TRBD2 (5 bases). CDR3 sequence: CASSPLLLEGQFF. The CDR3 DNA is TGTGCCAGCAGTCCACTCTTGCTAGAGGGGCAGTTCTTC.